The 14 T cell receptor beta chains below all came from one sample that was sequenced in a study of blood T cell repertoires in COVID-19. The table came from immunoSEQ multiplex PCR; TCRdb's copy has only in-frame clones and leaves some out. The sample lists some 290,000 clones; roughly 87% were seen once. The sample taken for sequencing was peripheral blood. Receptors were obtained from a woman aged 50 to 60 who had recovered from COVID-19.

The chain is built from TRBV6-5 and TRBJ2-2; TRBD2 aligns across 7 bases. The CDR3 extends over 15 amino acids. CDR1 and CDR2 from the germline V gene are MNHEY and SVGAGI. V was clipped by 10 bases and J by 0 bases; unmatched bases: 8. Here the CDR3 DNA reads TGTGCCACGAAGGGGCTAGCGGCGAACACCGGGGAGCTGTTTTTT. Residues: CATKGLAANTGELFF.

The CDR3 spells CASSYALSPPQQYF. DNA of the CDR3: TGTGCCAGCAGTTACGCTCTATCCCCCCCTCAGCAGTACTTC. The genes are TRBV6-2 or TRBV6-3 and TRBJ2-7; D is undetermined. The CDR3 sequence is 14 residues long. Trimming left V 2 bases short and J 8 bases short, with 16 bases between. In germline, CDR1 is MNHEY, CDR2 SVGEGT.

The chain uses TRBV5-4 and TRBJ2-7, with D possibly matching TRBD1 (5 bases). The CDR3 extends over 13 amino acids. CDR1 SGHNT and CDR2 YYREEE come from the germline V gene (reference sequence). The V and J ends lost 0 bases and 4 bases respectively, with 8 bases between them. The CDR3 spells CASSLGQQYEQYF. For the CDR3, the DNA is TGTGCCAGCAGCTTGGGACAGCAGTACGAGCAGTACTTC.

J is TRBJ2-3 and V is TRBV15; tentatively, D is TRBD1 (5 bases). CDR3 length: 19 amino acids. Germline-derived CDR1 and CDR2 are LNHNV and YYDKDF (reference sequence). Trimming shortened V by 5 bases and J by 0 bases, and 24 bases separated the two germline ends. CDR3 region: CATSLADIIRTTSTDTQYF. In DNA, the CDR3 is TGTGCCACCAGCCTCGCAGATATTATTCGGACAACTAGCACAGATACGCAGTATTTT.

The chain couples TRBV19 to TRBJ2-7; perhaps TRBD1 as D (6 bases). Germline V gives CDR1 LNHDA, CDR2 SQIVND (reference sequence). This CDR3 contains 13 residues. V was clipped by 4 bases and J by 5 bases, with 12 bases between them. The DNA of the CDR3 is TGTGCCAGTAGTACCAGGGGTTTGGACGAGCAGTACTTC. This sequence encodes CASSTRGLDEQYF.

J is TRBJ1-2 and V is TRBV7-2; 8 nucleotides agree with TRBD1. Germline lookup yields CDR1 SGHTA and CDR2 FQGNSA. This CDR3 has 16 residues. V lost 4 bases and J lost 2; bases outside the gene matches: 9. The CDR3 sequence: CASSSFDRGYNYGYTF. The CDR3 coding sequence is TGTGCCAGCAGCTCCTTTGACAGGGGTTACAACTATGGCTACACCTTC.

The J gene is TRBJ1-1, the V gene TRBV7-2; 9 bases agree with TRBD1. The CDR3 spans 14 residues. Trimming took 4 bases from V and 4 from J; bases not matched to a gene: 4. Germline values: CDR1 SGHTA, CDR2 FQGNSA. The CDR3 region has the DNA TGTGCCAGCAGCTCACAGGGGGCCATCACTGAAGCTTTCTTT. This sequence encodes CASSSQGAITEAFF.

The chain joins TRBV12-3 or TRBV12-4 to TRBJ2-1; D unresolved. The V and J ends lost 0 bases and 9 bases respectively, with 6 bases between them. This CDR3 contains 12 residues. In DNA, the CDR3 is TGTGCCAGCAGTTTAGCGCTACCTGAGCAGTTCTTC. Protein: CASSLALPEQFF.

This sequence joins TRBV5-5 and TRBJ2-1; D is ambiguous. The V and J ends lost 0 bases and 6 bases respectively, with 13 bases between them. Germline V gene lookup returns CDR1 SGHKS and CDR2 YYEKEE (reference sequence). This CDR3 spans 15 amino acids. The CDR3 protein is CASSLGLVASNEQFF. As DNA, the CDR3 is TGTGCCAGCAGCTTGGGCCTAGTAGCTAGCAATGAGCAGTTCTTC.

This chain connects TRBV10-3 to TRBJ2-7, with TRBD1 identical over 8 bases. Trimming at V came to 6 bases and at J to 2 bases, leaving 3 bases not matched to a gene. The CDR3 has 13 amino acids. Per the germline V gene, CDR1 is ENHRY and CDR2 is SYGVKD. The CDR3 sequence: CAISATGAYEQYF. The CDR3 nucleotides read TGTGCCATCAGCGCGACAGGGGCCTACGAGCAGTACTTC.

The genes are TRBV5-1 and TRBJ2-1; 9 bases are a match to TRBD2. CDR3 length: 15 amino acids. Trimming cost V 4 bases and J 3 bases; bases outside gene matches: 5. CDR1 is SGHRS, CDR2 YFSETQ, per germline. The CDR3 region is CASSENSGGYNEQFF. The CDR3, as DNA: TGCGCCAGCAGCGAAAATAGCGGGGGCTACAATGAGCAGTTCTTC. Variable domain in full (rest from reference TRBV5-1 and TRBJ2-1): KAGVTQTPRYLIKTRGQQVTLSCSPISGHRSVSWYQQTPGQGLQFLFEYFSETQRNKGNFPGRFSGRQFSNSRSEMNVSTLELGDSALYLCASSENSGGYNEQFFGPGTRLTVL.

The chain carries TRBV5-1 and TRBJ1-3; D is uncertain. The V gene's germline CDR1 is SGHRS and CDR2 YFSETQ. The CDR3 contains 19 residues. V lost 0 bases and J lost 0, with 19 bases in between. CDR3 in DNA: TGCGCCAGCAGCTTGGGGTCGTCGGGTGGCTCCGTCTCTGGAAACACCATATATTTT. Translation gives CASSLGSSGGSVSGNTIYF.

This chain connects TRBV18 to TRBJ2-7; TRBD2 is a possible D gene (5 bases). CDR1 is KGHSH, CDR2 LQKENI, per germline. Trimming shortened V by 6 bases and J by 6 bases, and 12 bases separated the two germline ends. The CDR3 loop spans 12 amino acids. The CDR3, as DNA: TGTGCCAGCTCGCCATCCGCGGGCGAGCAGTACTTC. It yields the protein CASSPSAGEQYF.

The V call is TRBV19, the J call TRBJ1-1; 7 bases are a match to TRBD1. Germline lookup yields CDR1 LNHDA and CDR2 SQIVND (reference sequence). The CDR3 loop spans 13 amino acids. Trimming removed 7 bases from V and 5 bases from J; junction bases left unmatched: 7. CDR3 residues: CASTRGRRTEAFF. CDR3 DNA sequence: TGTGCCAGTACTAGGGGGCGTCGGACTGAAGCTTTCTTT.